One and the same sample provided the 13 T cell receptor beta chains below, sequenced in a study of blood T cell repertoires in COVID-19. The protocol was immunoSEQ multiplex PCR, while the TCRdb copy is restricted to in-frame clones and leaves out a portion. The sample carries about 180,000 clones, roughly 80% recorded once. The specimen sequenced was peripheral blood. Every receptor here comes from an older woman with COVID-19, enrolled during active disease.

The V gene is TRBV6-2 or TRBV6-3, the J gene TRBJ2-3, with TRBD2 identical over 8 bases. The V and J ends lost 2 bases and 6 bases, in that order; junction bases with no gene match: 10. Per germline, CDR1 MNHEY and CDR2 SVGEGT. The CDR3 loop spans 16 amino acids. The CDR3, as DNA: TGTGCCAGCAGTTACGATCAGAGCGGGAGTTGGGATACGCAGTATTTT. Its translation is CASSYDQSGSWDTQYF.

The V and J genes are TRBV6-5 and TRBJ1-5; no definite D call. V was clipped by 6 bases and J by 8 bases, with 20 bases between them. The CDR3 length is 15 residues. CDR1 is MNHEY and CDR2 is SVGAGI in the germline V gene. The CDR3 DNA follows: TGTGCCAGCAGCCCCCGGACGGACTTAGAGGAGCCCCAGCATTTT. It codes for CASSPRTDLEEPQHF.

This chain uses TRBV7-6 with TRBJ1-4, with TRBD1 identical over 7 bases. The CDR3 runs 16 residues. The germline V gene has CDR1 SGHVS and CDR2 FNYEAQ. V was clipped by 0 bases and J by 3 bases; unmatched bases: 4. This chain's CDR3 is CASSLATGQSNEKLFF. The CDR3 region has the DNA TGTGCCAGCAGCTTAGCTACGGGACAGTCTAATGAAAAACTGTTTTTT.

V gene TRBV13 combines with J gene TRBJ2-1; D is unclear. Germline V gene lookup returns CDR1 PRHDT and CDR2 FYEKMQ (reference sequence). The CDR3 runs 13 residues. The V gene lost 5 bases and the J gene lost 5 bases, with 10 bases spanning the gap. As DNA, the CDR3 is TGTGCCAGCAGCACCTATACGGACAATGAGCAGTTCTTC. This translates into CASSTYTDNEQFF.

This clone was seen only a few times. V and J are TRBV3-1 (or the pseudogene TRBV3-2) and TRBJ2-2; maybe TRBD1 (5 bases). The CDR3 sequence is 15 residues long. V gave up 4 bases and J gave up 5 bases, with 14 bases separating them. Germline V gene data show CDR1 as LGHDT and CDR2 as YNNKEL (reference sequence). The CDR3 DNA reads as TGTGCCAGCAGCCCTGTGGGGCGGCGGACCGGGGAGCTGTTTTTT. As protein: CASSPVGRRTGELFF.

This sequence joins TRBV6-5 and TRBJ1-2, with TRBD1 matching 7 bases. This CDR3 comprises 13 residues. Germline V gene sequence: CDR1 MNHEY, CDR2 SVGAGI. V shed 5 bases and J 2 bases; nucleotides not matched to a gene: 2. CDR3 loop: CASSQTGNYGYTF. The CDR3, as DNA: TGTGCCAGCAGTCAGACAGGGAACTATGGCTACACCTTC.

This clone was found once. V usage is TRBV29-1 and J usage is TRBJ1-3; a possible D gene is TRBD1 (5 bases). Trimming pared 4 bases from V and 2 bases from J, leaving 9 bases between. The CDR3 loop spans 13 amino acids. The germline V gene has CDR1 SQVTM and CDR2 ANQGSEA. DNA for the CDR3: TGCAGCGTTGTTGGGGGGACTGGAAACACCATATATTTT. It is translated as CSVVGGTGNTIYF.

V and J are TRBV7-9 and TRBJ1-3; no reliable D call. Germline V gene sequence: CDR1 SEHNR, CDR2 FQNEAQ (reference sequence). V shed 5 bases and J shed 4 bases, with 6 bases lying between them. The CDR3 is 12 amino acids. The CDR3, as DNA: TGTGCCAGCAGCGAGGAGGGAAACACCATATATTTT. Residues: CASSEEGNTIYF.

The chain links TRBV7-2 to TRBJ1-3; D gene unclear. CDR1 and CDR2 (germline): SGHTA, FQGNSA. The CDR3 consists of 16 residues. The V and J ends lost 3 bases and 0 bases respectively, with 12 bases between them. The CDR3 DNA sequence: TGTGCCAGCAGCTTTCGGGCGGGGAGCTCTGGAAACACCATATATTTT. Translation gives CASSFRAGSSGNTIYF.

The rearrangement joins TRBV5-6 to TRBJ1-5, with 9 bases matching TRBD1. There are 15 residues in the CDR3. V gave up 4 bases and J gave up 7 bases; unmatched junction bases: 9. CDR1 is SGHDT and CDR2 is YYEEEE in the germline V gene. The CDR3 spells CASSKTGGKDQPQHF. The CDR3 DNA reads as TGTGCCAGCAGCAAGACAGGGGGGAAGGACCAGCCCCAGCATTTT.

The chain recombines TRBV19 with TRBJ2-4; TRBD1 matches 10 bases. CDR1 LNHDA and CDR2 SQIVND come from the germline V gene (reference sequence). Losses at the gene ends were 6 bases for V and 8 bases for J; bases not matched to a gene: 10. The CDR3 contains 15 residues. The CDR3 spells CASSNPRTGGDIQYF. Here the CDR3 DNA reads TGTGCCAGTAGCAACCCCCGGACAGGGGGAGACATTCAGTACTTC.

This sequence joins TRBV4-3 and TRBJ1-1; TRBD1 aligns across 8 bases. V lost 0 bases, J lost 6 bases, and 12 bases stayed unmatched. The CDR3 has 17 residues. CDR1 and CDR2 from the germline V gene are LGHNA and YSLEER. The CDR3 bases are TGCGCCAGCAGCCAAGAGACAGGGGCAGGGGTTAGGTCTGAAGCTTTCTTT. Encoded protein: CASSQETGAGVRSEAFF.

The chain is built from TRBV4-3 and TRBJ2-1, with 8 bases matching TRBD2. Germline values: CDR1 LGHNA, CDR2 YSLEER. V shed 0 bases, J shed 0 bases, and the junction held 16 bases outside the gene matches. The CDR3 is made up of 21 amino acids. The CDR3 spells CASSQDIASGLAPSSYNEQFF. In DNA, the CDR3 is TGCGCCAGCAGCCAAGATATTGCTAGCGGGCTCGCTCCGAGCTCCTACAATGAGCAGTTCTTC.